Included here is one TCR beta chain sequence, with context. Its specificity is not known. Sequencing libraries made from TCR beta cDNA carried unique molecular identifiers. Using its own MiXCR run on the PCR reads, TCRdb lists one record per CDR3 protein. The sample comprises about 540,000 distinct CDR3 sequences, less than 40% of which are singletons, and under 7% rests with the top ten. The data originate from a study of post-analysis software for immune sequencing data. In the study overall: Relapsing-remitting, secondary progressive and progressive-relapsing multiple sclerosis courses were included. Study-wide results and limits: Clustering by F measure revealed strong co-clustering among samples prepared together in one batch. Compared against controls, patients with multiple sclerosis displayed significantly lower normalized Chao1 diversity.

The specimen sequenced was blood. The sequence was collected from a girl aged 2-17 years with multiple sclerosis.

DNA for the CDR3: TGTGCCAGCAGCTTAAAGGGAGTTCAGCCCCAGCATTTT. Encoded protein: CASSLKGVQPQHF. The genes are TRBV7-8 and TRBJ1-5; D unresolved. Trimming stripped 2 bases from V and 6 bases from J, with 8 bases between. The CDR3 totals 13 residues. From germline, CDR1 is SGHVS and CDR2 FQNEAQ. Full variable domain (remainder filled in from reference TRBV7-8 and TRBJ1-5): GAGVSQSPRYKVAKRGQDVALRCDPISGHVSLFWYQQALGQGPEFLTYFQNEAQLDKSGLPSDRFFAERPEGSVSTLKIQRTQQEDSAVYLCASSLKGVQPQHFGDGTRLSIL.